This T cell receptor (beta chain) was captured by sequencing in a study of blood T cell repertoires in COVID-19 (TCRdb year 2020). In the study overall: Collaborator samples came from the United States, Italy and Spain and covered acute and convalescent phases of COVID-19. A freely available public database, intended as a resource for researchers studying the immune response to SARS-CoV-2, is where the repertoires were released. Deeply sampled blood TCRbeta repertoires from subjects exposed to, actively infected with, or recovered from COVID-19 were included in the dataset. Nearly every sample came with metadata listing a de-identified subject ID, COVID-19 status, age in years and sex. Samples were obtained from the ongoing ImmuneRACE study (first 160 participants) and from 1,200 or so subjects provided by 6 global collaborators. The prospective study material was composed of cDNA or gDNA derived from T cells, B-cell-depleted T cells, or PBMCs. Where HLA class I and class II types were available, the types were taken from metadata supplied by the sample provider, not from assay-based typing. Results the study describes overall, beyond this receptor: How much clinical and demographic metadata was included differed by source and by participant, and the metadata was provided uncurated.

A word on this clone: The antigen it recognizes is unknown. The record has no base qualities; no much larger clone is one base away.

Each collaborating institution followed its own protocols to collect whole blood in K2EDTA tubes. Collaborator samples were shipped for TCRbeta analysis as frozen whole blood, isolated PBMCs, or DNA extracted from either sample type. TCRbeta CDR3 regions were amplified from genomic DNA using the immunoSEQ Assay, a bias-controlled multiplex PCR. Processing in the source paper ran as follows. The number of nucleated cells in each sample was estimated by amplification of reference gene primers within the assay. Sequence reads were collapsed and filtered to measure the absolute abundance of every unique TCRbeta CDR3 rearrangement. For each sample, productive Simpson clonality was calculated as the square root of Simpson's diversity index over productive rearrangements. Imported from immuneACCESS, the table was reduced by TCRdb to in-frame sequences with V and J called. These copies leave out some clones; in studies compared against another copy, an unresolved V gene accounts for under half, and the cause of the remainder is not known. The DNA gave D and trimming, while V, J and clone size come from that table. The sample table shows under 150,000 clones, and approximately 82% are seen once. Of the sample, 5.5% to 6% falls within the top ten clones.

The germline V end is reduced by 5 bases and the J end by 5 bases; junction bases left unmatched: 7. The CDR3 sequence holds 16 residues, the cysteine and phenylalanine included. Just the 48-base CDR3 DNA is kept, in frame starting at base 1. In the germline V gene, CDR1 corresponds to SGHTA and CDR2 to FQGNSA. Sequenced material: peripheral blood. This sequence was found in a man older than 75 with active or convalescent COVID-19. This sequence uses TRBV7-2 and TRBJ2-1; the central 12 bases match TRBD2. The CDR3: CASSPRLAGAHNEQFF. Read as DNA, the sequence is TGTGCCAGCAGCCCGAGACTAGCGGGGGCCCACAATGAGCAGTTCTTC.